The rows below give T cell receptor beta chains drawn from one sample of a study of T-cell reconstitution after alpha-beta-depleted transplantation in children. TCRdb reprocessed the PCR reads with MiXCR, giving one entry per CDR3 protein. This table has 500,000 to 600,000 distinct CDR3 sequences, about a quarter appearing once. Source: PBMCs, taken before TCRalphabeta/CD19-depleted stem cell transplant. The origin of the receptors is a boy younger than two with Wiskott-Aldrich syndrome, due to receive a stem cell transplant. CDR3s include the opening cysteine and the closing phenylalanine or tryptophan. D genes are given only for firm matches. Some rows have no size entry. The others give once, few or many, or a class for an expanded clone.

clone_size | j_call | d_call | v_call | cdr3_nt | cdr3_aa
- | TRBJ2-1 | - | TRBV7-9 | TGTGCCAGCAGCTTAGGCGTCAGGAAGTACAATGAGCAGTTCTTC | CASSLGVRKYNEQFF
few | TRBJ2-1 | TRBD2 | TRBV24-1 | TGTGCCACCAGTTCCTGGGGGGGGAATGAGCAGTTCTTC | CATSSWGGNEQFF
few | TRBJ2-1 | - | TRBV5-1 | TGCGCCAGCAGCTTGAAACTAGGGGTAGAGCAGTTCTTC | CASSLKLGVEQFF
- | TRBJ1-3 | - | TRBV28 | TGTGCCAGCAGTTTATTAGGGAAATCTGGAAACACCATATATTTT | CASSLLGKSGNTIYF
- | TRBJ2-3 | - | TRBV12-3/TRBV12-4 | TGTGCCAGCAGTTTAGAATCGGGAGTGGATACGCAGTATTTT | CASSLESGVDTQYF
- | TRBJ2-3 | - | TRBV15 | TGTGCCACCAGCAGAGAGTCAGGGGTGACGGGAACAGATACGCAGTATTTT | CATSRESGVTGTDTQYF
- | TRBJ2-3 | TRBD1 | TRBV7-8 | TGTGCCAGCAGCTGGGGACAGGGCACAGATACGCAGTATTTT | CASSWGQGTDTQYF
few | TRBJ1-6 | - | TRBV12-3/TRBV12-4 | TGTGCCAGCAGTTCAGCACAGTCAACACCCCTCCACTTT | CASSSAQSTPLHF
few | TRBJ2-5 | - | TRBV20-1 | TGCAGTTCACTCCATACGTACCAAGAGACCCAGTACTTC | CSSLHTYQETQYF
many | TRBJ2-5 | - | TRBV2 | TGTGCCAGCAGCTTAGAGACAGGACAAGAGACCCAGTACTTC | CASSLETGQETQYF
- | TRBJ2-5 | - | TRBV24-1 | TGTGCCACCAGTGATTTTGACAAGCAAGAGACCCAGTACTTC | CATSDFDKQETQYF
few | TRBJ2-2 | TRBD2 | TRBV7-9 | TGTCTGCTCTCCCAGCGGGAGGGAAACAGGGAGCTGTTTTTT | CLLSQREGNRELFF
few | TRBJ1-4 | TRBD1 | TRBV7-2 | TGTGCCAGCAGCGGAGGACAGGTCTTGGGAAAACTGTTTTTT | CASSGGQVLGKLFF
- | TRBJ1-2 | TRBD1 | TRBV5-5 | TGTGCCAGCAGCACTGGGACAGGGTGGTCTGGCTACACCTTC | CASSTGTGWSGYTF
many | TRBJ2-3 | TRBD1 | TRBV24-1 | TGTGCCACCCGACAGGGGTCGGCAGATACGCAGTATTTT | CATRQGSADTQYF
few | TRBJ2-1 | TRBD2 | TRBV20-1 | TGCAGTGCTGAGCGGTTAGCGGGGCCCTACAATGAGCAGTTCTTC | CSAERLAGPYNEQFF
- | TRBJ1-5 | - | TRBV6-1 | TGTGCCAGCAGTGGGACTTTATGGCTAAGCAATCAGCCCCAGCATTTT | CASSGTLWLSNQPQHF
- | TRBJ2-7 | - | TRBV6-6 | TGTGCCAGCAGTTACGGGTTAGGGGGAACCCAGTACTTC | CASSYGLGGTQYF
- | TRBJ2-1 | - | TRBV11-2 | TGTGCCAGCAGCCCAGCCGGGACAAACTCCGGTGAGCAGTTCTTC | CASSPAGTNSGEQFF
few | TRBJ2-3 | - | TRBV10-3 | TGTGCCATCAGTGAACTCGGTAACACAGATACGCAGTATTTT | CAISELGNTDTQYF
- | TRBJ1-2 | TRBD1 | TRBV28 | TGTGCCAGCACGATACCTCAGACAGGGACGACGGGCTACACCTTC | CASTIPQTGTTGYTF
- | TRBJ2-7 | - | TRBV13 | TGTGCCAGCAGCTTCCGCCCTGGGGCCTACGAGCAGTACTTC | CASSFRPGAYEQYF
few | TRBJ2-1 | - | TRBV5-1 | TGCGCCAGCAGCACAAAACGAGACAGTGAGCAGTTCTTC | CASSTKRDSEQFF
few | TRBJ2-3 | - | TRBV20-1 | TGCAGTGCTAATCTACCGGGGGGCGGAGCAGATACGCAGTATTTT | CSANLPGGGADTQYF
few | TRBJ2-1 | - | TRBV29-1 | TGCAGCGGCGAGAGGCAGGGGCTCTACAATGAGCAGTTCTTC | CSGERQGLYNEQFF
many | TRBJ2-7 | - | TRBV27 | TGTGCCAGCAGTAGGGACGGGGGCGCGGGTAGATACGAGCAGTACTTC | CASSRDGGAGRYEQYF
- | TRBJ2-1 | TRBD2 | TRBV12-3/TRBV12-4 | TGTGCCAGCAGTCACGGGACTAGCGGGGCATACAATGAGCAGTTCTTC | CASSHGTSGAYNEQFF
- | TRBJ2-1 | TRBD2 | TRBV10-1 | TGCGCCAGCAGTGAGCAGCCTAGCGGGAGTGAGGATGAGCAGTTCTTC | CASSEQPSGSEDEQFF
few | TRBJ2-7 | TRBD2 | TRBV7-2 | TGTGCCAGCAGCCCGGTAAGCGGGGATTCCTACGAGCAGTACTTC | CASSPVSGDSYEQYF